The 4 T cell receptor beta chains below all came from one sample that was sequenced in a study of T cell responses to AZD1222 COVID-19 vaccine. TCRdb keeps only in-frame clones here, not all; method: immunoSEQ multiplex PCR. This sample has about 55,000 clones; about 90% occur once, and the top ten carry 14% to 15%. This specimen consisted of peripheral blood, obtained on day 0 of AZD1222 vaccination. All receptors come from an adult in good health.

The rearrangement joins TRBV6-5 to TRBJ1-1; D ambiguous. The CDR3 runs to 15 residues. CDR1 is MNHEY, CDR2 SVGAGI, per germline. The ends were cut back, 6 bases at V and 4 bases at J, with 18 bases in the middle. CDR3 residues: CASSHMGGEGTEAFF. The CDR3 nucleotides read TGTGCCAGCAGCCATATGGGCGGGGAGGGCACTGAAGCTTTCTTT.

The chain combines TRBV6-5 with TRBJ1-2; 8 positions agree with TRBD1. V gave up 2 bases and J gave up 7 bases; unmatched junction bases: 9. The CDR3 has 15 residues. Germline-derived CDR1 and CDR2 are MNHEY and SVGAGI. Written as DNA, the CDR3 is TGTGCCAGCAGTTACGGACAGGGTATCTATGGTGGCTACACCTTC. This codes for CASSYGQGIYGGYTF.

This chain joins TRBV6-4 and TRBJ2-2, with 7 bases lining up with TRBD2. Germline V lookup: CDR1 MRHNA, CDR2 SNTAGT. The CDR3 runs 16 residues. V was clipped by 1 base and J by 3 bases; unmatched bases: 5. The CDR3 DNA reads as TGTGCCAGCAGTGACTACGGCGGGAGCGACACCGGGGAGCTGTTTTTT. Amino acid sequence: CASSDYGGSDTGELFF.

The rearrangement links TRBV5-6 to TRBJ1-5; D is perhaps TRBD1 (6 bases). Trimming stripped 1 base from V and 6 bases from J, with 8 bases between. The CDR3 contains 13 residues. Germline V gives CDR1 SGHDT, CDR2 YYEEEE. The CDR3 sequence: CASSLTGSQPQHF. CDR3 sequence (DNA): TGTGCCAGCAGCTTGACAGGGTCTCAGCCCCAGCATTTT.